One and the same sample provided the 19 T cell receptor beta chains below, sequenced in a study of vaccination and CD4 T cells after COVID-19. No cognate antigen is known for these TCRs. Sequenced with the Oncomine TCR Beta short-read assay was DNA taken from cultured CD4+ T cells. Using its own MiXCR run on the PCR reads, TCRdb lists one record per CDR3 protein. The table shows 25,000 to 30,000 distinct CDR3 sequences, with about 50% occurring only once. As to treatment: approximately 11-day PBMC culture with coronavirus spike peptide pools or control peptides (ViraFEST assay). This specimen consisted of CD4+ T cells from blood, cultured in vitro, obtained before SARS-CoV-2 vaccination. The receptors stem from a human donor who received a COVID-19 vaccine.

This clonotype was seen a few times. The chain has TRBV6-1 and TRBJ2-7; a possible D gene is TRBD1 (6 bases). The germline gives CDR1 MNHNS, CDR2 SASEGT. The CDR3 is made up of 14 amino acids. V was cut by 6 bases and J by 4 bases, with 16 bases left in between. This CDR3 reads CASSTDRIRYEQYF. CDR3 nucleotides: TGTGCCAGCAGCACTGACAGGATCAGGTACGAGCAGTACTTC.

The rearrangement uses TRBV20-1 and TRBJ1-6, with D hard to call. The germline CDR1 and CDR2 sequences are DFQATT and SNEGSKA (reference sequence). The CDR3 consists of 15 residues. V lost 1 base and J lost 0, with 7 bases in between. Written as DNA, the CDR3 is TGCAGTGCTAGAGTGGGGAGCTCCTATAATTCACCCCTCCACTTT. Its translation: CSARVGSSYNSPLHF.

The V gene is TRBV20-1, the J gene TRBJ2-7, with 10 bases identical to TRBD2. CDR3 length: 15 residues. Germline CDR1 is DFQATT and CDR2 is SNEGSKA (reference sequence). The CDR3 sequence is CSVGMTSGFSYEQYF. CDR3 in DNA: TGCAGCGTGGGGATGACTAGCGGGTTTTCCTACGAGCAGTACTTC.

This chain connects TRBV20-1 to TRBJ2-3, with 15 bases fitting TRBD2. CDR3 length equals 19 residues. The germline V gene encodes CDR1 DFQATT and CDR2 SNEGSKA (reference sequence). The ends lost 6 bases at V and 5 bases at J; junction bases unmatched: 18. DNA for the CDR3: TGCAGTGCCCAGGAGGGGACTAGCGGGGGGTCCGCCCCGGTAGATACGCAGTATTTT. Translating it yields CSAQEGTSGGSAPVDTQYF.

The chain combines TRBV6-1 with TRBJ2-5; weak D call: TRBD1 (5 bases). In germline, CDR1 is MNHNS, CDR2 SASEGT. V dropped 7 bases and J dropped 0 bases, with 12 bases sitting between them. The length of the CDR3 is 14 residues. CDR3: CASNKGLYQETQYF. The CDR3 DNA follows: TGTGCCAGCAATAAGGGGCTGTACCAAGAGACCCAGTACTTC.

This clonotype was seen a handful of times. The V and J genes are TRBV5-6 and TRBJ1-1, with a tentative D call TRBD1 (6 bases). CDR1 and CDR2 (germline): SGHDT, YYEEEE. Between the trimmed V and J ends, which lost 6 bases and 1 base, there was a span of 22 bases. CDR3 length: 17 residues. The CDR3 DNA is TGTGCCAGCACCGGGGGCGCTTGGGGTGGGAGGAACACTGAAGCTTTCTTT. It yields the protein CASTGGAWGGRNTEAFF.

V is TRBV7-6 and J is TRBJ1-3; 8 positions agree with TRBD1. V lost 3 bases to trimming and J lost 0 bases; unmatched junction nucleotides: 4. Germline V gene data show CDR1 as SGHVS and CDR2 as FNYEAQ. This CDR3 region has 16 residues. The CDR3 bases are TGTGCCAGCAGCTTGACAGGGGATCCCTCTGGAAACACCATATATTTT. It is translated as CASSLTGDPSGNTIYF. Drawing the rest from reference TRBV7-6 and TRBJ1-3, the complete variable domain is GAGVSQSPRYKVTKRGQDVALRCDPISGHVSLYWYRQALGQGPEFLTYFNYEAQQDKSGLPNDRFSAERPEGSISTLTIQRTEQRDSAMYRCASSLTGDPSGNTIYFGEGSWLTVV.

The gene calls are TRBV6-2 or TRBV6-3 and TRBJ1-5, with D uncertain. Germline values: CDR1 MNHEY, CDR2 SVGEGT. The CDR3 loop spans 14 amino acids. Trimming cost V 7 bases and J 3 bases, with 13 bases left between them. CDR3 protein: CASKREGPNQPQHF. Written as DNA, the CDR3 is TGTGCCAGCAAGAGGGAGGGCCCCAATCAGCCCCAGCATTTT.

This clonotype has more than one count but fewer than ten. The chain uses TRBV6-5 and TRBJ1-3, with TRBD1 matching over 9 bases. The germline CDR1 and CDR2 sequences are MNHEY and SVGAGI. V gave up 4 bases and J gave up 1 base; unmatched junction bases: 5. The CDR3 consists of 16 residues. The chain's CDR3 is CASSSNRGRSGNTIYF. The CDR3 region has the DNA TGTGCCAGCAGTTCGAACAGGGGGCGGTCTGGAAACACCATATATTTT.

The chain joins TRBV2 to TRBJ2-3; possibly TRBD2 for D (6 bases). Trimming stripped 2 bases from V and 0 bases from J, with 12 bases between. The CDR3 contains 16 residues. Germline CDR1 and CDR2: SNHLY and FYNNEI. CDR3 protein: CASSESAGTSTDTQYF. As DNA, the CDR3 is TGTGCCAGCAGTGAATCGGCAGGGACTAGCACAGATACGCAGTATTTT.

The rearrangement uses TRBV2 and TRBJ1-5; D unresolved. Germline-derived CDR1 and CDR2 are SNHLY and FYNNEI. CDR3 length: 15 amino acids. Between the trimmed V and J ends, which lost 3 bases and 2 bases, there was a span of 11 bases. CDR3 residues: CASSDSGWGNQPQHF. CDR3 sequence (DNA): TGTGCCAGCAGTGATTCGGGGTGGGGCAATCAGCCCCAGCATTTT.

J is TRBJ1-2 and V is TRBV20-1, with D possibly matching TRBD1 (5 bases). CDR3 length: 15 residues. Trimming cost V 2 bases and J 3 bases, with 16 bases left between them. Germline loops: CDR1 DFQATT, CDR2 SNEGSKA (reference sequence). CDR3 in amino acids: CSARPPGGWDYGYTF. For the CDR3, the DNA is TGCAGTGCTAGACCGCCGGGGGGTTGGGACTATGGCTACACCTTC.

This chain's CDR3 is CASSDTTSGVFIQYF. The CDR3 nucleotides read TGTGCCAGCAGTGATACGACTAGCGGGGTTTTCATTCAGTACTTC. The chain uses TRBV12-3 or TRBV12-4 and TRBJ2-4, with 11 bases matching TRBD2. The CDR3 is 15 residues long. V shed 5 bases and J 9 bases; nucleotides not matched to a gene: 9.

The chain employs TRBV24-1 and TRBJ2-2; D gene uncertain. In germline, CDR1 is KGHDR, CDR2 SFDVKD. Trimming cost V 2 bases and J 4 bases, with 1 base left between them. The CDR3 has 12 residues. CDR3 residues: CATSDSTGELFF. CDR3 DNA: TGTGCCACCAGTGATTCCACCGGGGAGCTGTTTTTT.

This chain uses TRBV5-1 with TRBJ2-5; D is unresolved. Trimming stripped 0 bases from V and 1 base from J, with 4 bases between. Germline CDR1 reads SGHRS; CDR2 reads YFSETQ. This CDR3 is built from 13 residues. CDR3 nucleotide sequence: TGCGCCAGCAGCTTGGAGGGCCAAGAGACCCAGTACTTC. Amino acids: CASSLEGQETQYF.

V is TRBV25-1 and J is TRBJ1-2; TRBD1 might be the D (6 bases). CDR1 is MGHDK, CDR2 SYGVNS, per germline. CDR3 length: 13 amino acids. Trimming stripped 1 base from V and 4 bases from J, with 7 bases between. The CDR3 DNA reads as TGTGCCAGCAGTGAATGGACAGCCTATGGCTACACCTTC. Its protein is CASSEWTAYGYTF.

This sequence joins TRBV24-1 and TRBJ2-1; D possibly matches TRBD1 or TRBD2 (6 bases each). V lost 4 bases, J lost 0 bases, and 18 bases lay in between. This CDR3 has 18 residues. CDR1 is KGHDR and CDR2 is SFDVKD in the germline V gene. The CDR3 protein is CATSDPPGGGSSYNEQFF. The DNA of the CDR3 is TGTGCCACCAGTGACCCTCCCGGAGGGGGAAGCTCCTACAATGAGCAGTTCTTC.

The table lists this clonotype with a few counts. V gene TRBV6-1 combines with J gene TRBJ1-1; the match to TRBD1 covers 7 bases. The CDR3 contains 14 residues. The V gene end was trimmed by 8 bases and the J gene end by 4 bases; junction bases not matched to a gene: 10. Germline CDR1 MNHNS, CDR2 SASEGT. The CDR3 bases are TGTGCCAGCGTCAAGACAGGGTTGACCACTGAAGCTTTCTTT. Translating gives CASVKTGLTTEAFF.

V and J are TRBV6-1 and TRBJ2-7, with 9 bases matching TRBD1. This CDR3 region has 15 residues. Per germline, CDR1 MNHNS and CDR2 SASEGT. Unmatched junction bases numbered 8, after V lost 5 bases and J lost 3 bases. CDR3 region: CASSQRDRVVYEQYF. Written as DNA, the CDR3 is TGTGCCAGCAGTCAACGGGACAGGGTCGTCTACGAGCAGTACTTC.